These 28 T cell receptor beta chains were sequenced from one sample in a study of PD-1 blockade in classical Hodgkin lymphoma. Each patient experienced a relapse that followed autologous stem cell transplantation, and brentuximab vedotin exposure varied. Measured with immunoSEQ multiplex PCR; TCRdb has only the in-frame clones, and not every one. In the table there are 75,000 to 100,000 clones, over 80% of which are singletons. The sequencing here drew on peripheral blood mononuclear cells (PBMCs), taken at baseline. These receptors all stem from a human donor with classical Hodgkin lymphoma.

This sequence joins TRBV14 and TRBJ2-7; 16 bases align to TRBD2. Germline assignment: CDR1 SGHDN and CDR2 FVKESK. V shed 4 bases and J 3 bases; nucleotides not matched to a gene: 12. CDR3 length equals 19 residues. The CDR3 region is CASSPTSGTSGRAVYEQYF. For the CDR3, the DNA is TGTGCCAGCAGCCCTACCTCCGGGACTAGCGGGAGGGCCGTCTACGAGCAGTACTTC. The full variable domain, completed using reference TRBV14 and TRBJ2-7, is EAGVTQFPSHSVIEKGQTVTLRCDPISGHDNLYWYRRVMGKEIKFLLHFVKESKQDESGMPNNRFLAERTGGTYSTLKVQPAELEDSGVYFCASSPTSGTSGRAVYEQYFGPGTRLTVT.

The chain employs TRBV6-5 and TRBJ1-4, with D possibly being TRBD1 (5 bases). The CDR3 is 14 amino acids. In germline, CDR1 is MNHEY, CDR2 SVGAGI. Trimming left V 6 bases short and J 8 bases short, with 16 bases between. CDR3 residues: CASRNQGRYEKLFF. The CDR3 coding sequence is TGTGCCAGCAGAAATCAGGGTCGGTACGAAAAACTGTTTTTT.

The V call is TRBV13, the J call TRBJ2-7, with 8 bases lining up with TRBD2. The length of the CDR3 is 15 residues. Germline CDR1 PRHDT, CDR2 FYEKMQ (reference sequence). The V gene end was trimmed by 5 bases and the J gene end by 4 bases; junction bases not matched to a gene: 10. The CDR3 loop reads CASSIGRAGRYEQYF. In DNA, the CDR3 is TGTGCCAGCAGCATCGGGAGGGCCGGGCGGTACGAGCAGTACTTC.

The DNA of the CDR3 is TGTGCCAGCTCACCACCGCGGGGGCGCGACGAGCAGTACTTC. This translates into CASSPPRGRDEQYF. The rearrangement links TRBV18 to TRBJ2-7; D possibly corresponds to TRBD2 (7 bases). Trimming cost V 0 bases and J 5 bases, with 11 bases left between them. There are 14 residues in the CDR3. The germline V gene has CDR1 KGHSH and CDR2 LQKENI.

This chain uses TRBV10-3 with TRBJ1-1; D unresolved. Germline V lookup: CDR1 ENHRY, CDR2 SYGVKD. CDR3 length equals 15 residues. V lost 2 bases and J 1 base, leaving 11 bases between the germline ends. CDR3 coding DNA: TGTGCCATCAGTGAGCCGACCAGAGGGAACACTGAAGCTTTCTTT. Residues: CAISEPTRGNTEAFF.

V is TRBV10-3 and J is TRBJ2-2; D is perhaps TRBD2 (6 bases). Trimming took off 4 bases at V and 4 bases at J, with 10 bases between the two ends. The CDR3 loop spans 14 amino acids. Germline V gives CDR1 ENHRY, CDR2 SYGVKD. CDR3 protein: CAISGVGGTGELFF. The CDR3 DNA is TGTGCCATCAGTGGTGTGGGAGGCACCGGGGAGCTGTTTTTT.

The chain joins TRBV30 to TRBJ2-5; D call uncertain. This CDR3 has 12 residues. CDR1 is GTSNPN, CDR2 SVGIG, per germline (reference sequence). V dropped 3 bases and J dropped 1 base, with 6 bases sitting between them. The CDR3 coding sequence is TGTGCCTGGAGCCCAGGCCAAGAGACCCAGTACTTC. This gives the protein CAWSPGQETQYF.

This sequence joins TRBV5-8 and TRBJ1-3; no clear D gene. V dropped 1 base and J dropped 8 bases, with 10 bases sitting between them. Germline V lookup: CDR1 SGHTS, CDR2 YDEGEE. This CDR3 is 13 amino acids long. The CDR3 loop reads CASSLKTGDTIYF. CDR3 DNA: TGTGCCAGCAGCTTGAAGACCGGGGACACCATATATTTT.

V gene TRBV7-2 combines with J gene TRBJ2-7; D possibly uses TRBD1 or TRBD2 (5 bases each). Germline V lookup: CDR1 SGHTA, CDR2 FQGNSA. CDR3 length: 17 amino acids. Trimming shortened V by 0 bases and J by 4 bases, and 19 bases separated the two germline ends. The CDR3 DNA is TGTGCCAGCAGCTTAGCGGCTTCCGTCCTCGGGGCTTACGAGCAGTACTTC. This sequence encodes CASSLAASVLGAYEQYF.

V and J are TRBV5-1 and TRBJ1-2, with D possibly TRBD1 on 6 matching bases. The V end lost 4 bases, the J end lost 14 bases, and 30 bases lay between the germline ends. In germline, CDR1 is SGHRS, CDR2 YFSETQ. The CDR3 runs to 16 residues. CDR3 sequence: CASSRTEAEQGFAGTF. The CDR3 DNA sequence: TGCGCCAGCAGCCGAACGGAGGCCGAACAGGGCTTCGCCGGAACCTTC.

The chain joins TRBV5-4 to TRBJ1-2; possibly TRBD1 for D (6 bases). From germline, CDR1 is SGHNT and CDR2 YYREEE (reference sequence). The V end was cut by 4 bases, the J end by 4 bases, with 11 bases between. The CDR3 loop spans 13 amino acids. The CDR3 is CASSPTTGYGYTF. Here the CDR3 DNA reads TGTGCCAGCAGCCCCACGACAGGCTATGGCTACACCTTC.

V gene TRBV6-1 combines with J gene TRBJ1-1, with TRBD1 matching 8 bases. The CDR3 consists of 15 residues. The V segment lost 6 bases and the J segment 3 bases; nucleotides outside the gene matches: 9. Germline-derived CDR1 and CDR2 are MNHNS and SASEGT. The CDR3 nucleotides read TGTGCCAGCAGGGACCGAGGACAGGGCCACACTGAAGCTTTCTTT. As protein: CASRDRGQGHTEAFF.

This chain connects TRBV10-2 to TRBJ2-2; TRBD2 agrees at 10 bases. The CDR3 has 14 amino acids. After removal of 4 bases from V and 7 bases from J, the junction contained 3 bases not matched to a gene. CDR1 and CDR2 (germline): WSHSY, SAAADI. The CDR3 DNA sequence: TGCGCCAGCAGTGTACTAGCGGGAATCGGGGAGCTGTTTTTT. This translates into CASSVLAGIGELFF.

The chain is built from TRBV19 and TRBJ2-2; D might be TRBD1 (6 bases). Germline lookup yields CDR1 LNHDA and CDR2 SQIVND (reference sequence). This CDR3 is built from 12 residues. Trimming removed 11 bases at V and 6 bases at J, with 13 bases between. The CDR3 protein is CACNRASGELFF. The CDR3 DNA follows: TGTGCCTGCAACAGGGCCTCCGGGGAGCTGTTTTTT.

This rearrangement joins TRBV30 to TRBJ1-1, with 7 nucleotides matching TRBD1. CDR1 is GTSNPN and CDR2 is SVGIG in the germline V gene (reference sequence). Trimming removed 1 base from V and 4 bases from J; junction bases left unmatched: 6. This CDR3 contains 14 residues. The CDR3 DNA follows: TGTGCCTGGAGTGGGGGACAGTTGGGCACTGAAGCTTTCTTT. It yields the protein CAWSGGQLGTEAFF.

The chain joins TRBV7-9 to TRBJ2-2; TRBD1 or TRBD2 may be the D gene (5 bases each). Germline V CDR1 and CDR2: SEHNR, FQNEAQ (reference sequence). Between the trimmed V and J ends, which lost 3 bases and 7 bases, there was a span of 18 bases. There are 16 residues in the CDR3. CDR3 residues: CASSFFGTKGGGELFF. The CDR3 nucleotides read TGTGCCAGCAGCTTCTTTGGGACCAAGGGTGGCGGGGAGCTGTTTTTT.

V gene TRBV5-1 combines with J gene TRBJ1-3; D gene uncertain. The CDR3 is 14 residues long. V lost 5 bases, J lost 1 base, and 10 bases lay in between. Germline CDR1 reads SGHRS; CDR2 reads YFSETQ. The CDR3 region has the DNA TGCGCCAGCAGTGATACTGGGTCTGGAAACACCATATATTTT. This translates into CASSDTGSGNTIYF.

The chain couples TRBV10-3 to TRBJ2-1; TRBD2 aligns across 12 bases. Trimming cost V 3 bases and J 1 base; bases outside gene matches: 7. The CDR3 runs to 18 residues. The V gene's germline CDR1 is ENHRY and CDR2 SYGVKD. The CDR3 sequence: CAISDLGGTSGSYNEQFF. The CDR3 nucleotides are TGTGCCATCAGTGACCTCGGGGGGACTAGCGGGTCCTACAATGAGCAGTTCTTC.

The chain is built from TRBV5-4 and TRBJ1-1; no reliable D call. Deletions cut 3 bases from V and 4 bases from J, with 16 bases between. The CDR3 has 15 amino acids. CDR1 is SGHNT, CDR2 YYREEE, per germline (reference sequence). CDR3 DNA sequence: TGTGCCAGCAGCTGGCCCGAGGCGACGGGCACTGAAGCTTTCTTT. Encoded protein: CASSWPEATGTEAFF.

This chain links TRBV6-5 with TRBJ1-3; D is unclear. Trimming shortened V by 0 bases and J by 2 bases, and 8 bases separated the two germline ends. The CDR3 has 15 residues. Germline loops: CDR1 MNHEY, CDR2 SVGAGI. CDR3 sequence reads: CASSYSKRAGNTIYF. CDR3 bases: TGTGCCAGCAGTTACTCGAAGAGGGCTGGAAACACCATATATTTT.

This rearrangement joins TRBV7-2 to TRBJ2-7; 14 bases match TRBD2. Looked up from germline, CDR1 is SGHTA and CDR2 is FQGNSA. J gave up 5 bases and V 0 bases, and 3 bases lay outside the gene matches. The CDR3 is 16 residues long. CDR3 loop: CASSLARGLAGDEQYF. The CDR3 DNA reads TGTGCCAGCAGCTTAGCAAGGGGACTAGCGGGAGACGAGCAGTACTTC.

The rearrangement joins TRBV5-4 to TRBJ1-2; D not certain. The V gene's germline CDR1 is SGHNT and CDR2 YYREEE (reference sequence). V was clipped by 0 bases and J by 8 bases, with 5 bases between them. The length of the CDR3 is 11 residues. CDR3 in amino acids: CASSLEDGYTF. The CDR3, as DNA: TGTGCCAGCAGCTTGGAAGACGGCTACACCTTC.

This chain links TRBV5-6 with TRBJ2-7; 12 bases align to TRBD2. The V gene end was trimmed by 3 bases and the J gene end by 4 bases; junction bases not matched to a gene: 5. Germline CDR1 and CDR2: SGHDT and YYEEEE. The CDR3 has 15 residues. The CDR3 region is CASSSLAGGPYEQYF. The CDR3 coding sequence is TGTGCCAGCAGCTCGCTAGCGGGAGGGCCGTACGAGCAGTACTTC.

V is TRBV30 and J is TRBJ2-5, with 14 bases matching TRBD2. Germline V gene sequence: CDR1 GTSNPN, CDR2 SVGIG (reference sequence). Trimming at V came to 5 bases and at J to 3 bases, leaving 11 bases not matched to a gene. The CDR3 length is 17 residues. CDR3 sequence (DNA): TGTGCCTGGTCGACCGGGACTAGCGGGAGTTTAAAAGAGACCCAGTACTTC. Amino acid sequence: CAWSTGTSGSLKETQYF.

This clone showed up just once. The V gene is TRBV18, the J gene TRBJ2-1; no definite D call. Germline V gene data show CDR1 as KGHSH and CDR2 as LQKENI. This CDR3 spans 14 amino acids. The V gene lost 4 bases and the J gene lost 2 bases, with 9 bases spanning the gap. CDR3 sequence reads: CASSHGDAYNEQFF. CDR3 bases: TGTGCCAGCTCACACGGAGATGCCTACAATGAGCAGTTCTTC.

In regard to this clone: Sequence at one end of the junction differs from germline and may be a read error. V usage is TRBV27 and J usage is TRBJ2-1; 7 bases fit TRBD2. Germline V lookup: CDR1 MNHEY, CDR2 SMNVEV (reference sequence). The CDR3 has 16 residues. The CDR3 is CASSLSSSGGYNEQFF. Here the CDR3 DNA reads TGTGCCAGCAGCTTATCTAGTTCGGGGGGCTACAATGAGCAGTTCTTC.

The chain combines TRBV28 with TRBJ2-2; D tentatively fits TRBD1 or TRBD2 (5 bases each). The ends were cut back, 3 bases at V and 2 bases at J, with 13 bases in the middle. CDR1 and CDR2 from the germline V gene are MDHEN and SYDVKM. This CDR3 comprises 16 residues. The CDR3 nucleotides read TGTGCCAGCAGTTTGGGGACGGCGTCTAACACCGGGGAGCTGTTTTTT. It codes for CASSLGTASNTGELFF.

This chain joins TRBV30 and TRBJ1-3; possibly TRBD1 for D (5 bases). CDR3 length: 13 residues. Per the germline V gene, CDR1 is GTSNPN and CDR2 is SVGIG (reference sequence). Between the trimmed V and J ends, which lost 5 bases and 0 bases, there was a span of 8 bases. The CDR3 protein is CAWAGSSGNTIYF. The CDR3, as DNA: TGTGCCTGGGCAGGGTCCTCTGGAAACACCATATATTTT.